Below, 32 T cell receptor beta chains from the same sample are listed, as sequenced in a study of blood T cell repertoires in COVID-19 (dated by TCRdb to 2018 to 2021). The protocol used for the library was the immunoSEQ multiplex PCR assay. The table was pulled from immuneACCESS by TCRdb, which kept in-frame rearrangements only. Such tables lose some clones; where checked, under half of the loss comes from unresolved V genes, and the rest has no known cause. The sample table holds fewer than 300,000 clones, of which more than 70% were seen once. 5% to 6% of the sample lies in the top ten. Source material: peripheral blood. Source of these receptors: a man of 80 years or more with acute or convalescent COVID-19.

The chain carries TRBV28 and TRBJ1-5; D unclear. Trimming pared 3 bases from V and 2 bases from J, leaving 5 bases between. This CDR3 is built from 13 residues. Germline V gene data show CDR1 as MDHEN and CDR2 as SYDVKM. The CDR3 protein is CASSFPGNQPQHF. In nucleotides, the CDR3 is TGTGCCAGCAGTTTTCCCGGCAATCAGCCCCAGCATTTT.

The genes are TRBV19 and TRBJ1-5; unclear D gene. Per the germline V gene, CDR1 is LNHDA and CDR2 is SQIVND (reference sequence). V was trimmed by 5 bases and J by 3 bases, leaving 11 bases between them. This CDR3 comprises 14 residues. CDR3 region: CASSGSGFNQPQHF. For the CDR3, the DNA is TGTGCCAGTAGTGGCTCGGGTTTCAATCAGCCCCAGCATTTT.

The rearrangement joins TRBV19 to TRBJ1-2; maybe TRBD1 (6 bases). Germline V gene lookup returns CDR1 LNHDA and CDR2 SQIVND (reference sequence). Trimming stripped 7 bases from V and 4 bases from J, with 13 bases between. The CDR3 has 13 amino acids. The CDR3 region is CASKGQLGYGYTF. The CDR3 DNA sequence: TGTGCCAGTAAGGGACAACTGGGCTATGGCTACACCTTC.

The chain carries TRBV5-1 and TRBJ2-5; maybe TRBD1 (6 bases). With 4 bases removed from V and 5 bases from J, the gap between germline ends came to 15 bases. The CDR3 spans 14 residues. Germline CDR1 SGHRS, CDR2 YFSETQ. The CDR3 loop reads CASSTGSQGETQYF. The CDR3 DNA reads as TGCGCCAGCAGCACAGGTAGCCAGGGGGAGACCCAGTACTTC. Looking up the rest from reference TRBV5-1 and TRBJ2-5 gives the full variable domain: KAGVTQTPRYLIKTRGQQVTLSCSPISGHRSVSWYQQTPGQGLQFLFEYFSETQRNKGNFPGRFSGRQFSNSRSEMNVSTLELGDSALYLCASSTGSQGETQYFGPGTRLLVL.

V is TRBV2 and J is TRBJ1-5; 8 bases fit TRBD1. Trimming removed 2 bases from V and 7 bases from J; junction bases left unmatched: 4. Germline V gives CDR1 SNHLY, CDR2 FYNNEI. The CDR3 has 14 residues. CDR3 sequence (DNA): TGTGCCAGCAGTGAACAGGGGGCAGGGCAGCCCCAGCATTTT. Its protein is CASSEQGAGQPQHF.

The chain recombines TRBV5-1 with TRBJ2-1, with 15 bases aligning to TRBD2. V was clipped by 4 bases and J by 7 bases; unmatched bases: 3. The germline CDR1 and CDR2 sequences are SGHRS and YFSETQ. This CDR3 has 15 amino acids. CDR3 nucleotide sequence: TGCGCCAGCAGCGAGGGACTAGCGGGGGGTAATGAGCAGTTCTTC. It yields the protein CASSEGLAGGNEQFF.

This clone turned up a few times. V and J are TRBV5-1 and TRBJ2-7; tentative D call: TRBD2 (6 bases). Deletions cut 2 bases from V and 4 bases from J, with 13 bases between. CDR1 SGHRS and CDR2 YFSETQ come from the germline V gene. The CDR3 totals 14 residues. The CDR3 region is CASSLGAGRYEQYF. CDR3 nucleotides: TGCGCCAGCAGCTTAGGGGCAGGGAGGTACGAGCAGTACTTC.

The CDR3 reads CASSYEGQGVSGANVLTF. CDR3 DNA: TGTGCCAGCAGTTACGAGGGACAGGGTGTCTCTGGGGCCAACGTCCTGACTTTC. This chain uses TRBV6-2 or TRBV6-3 with TRBJ2-6; 9 bases agree with TRBD1. Germline CDR1 is MNHEY and CDR2 is SVGEGT. V trimming: 2 bases; J trimming: 0 bases; junction bases outside the gene matches: 5. This CDR3 contains 18 residues.

This clone was seen repeatedly, ten times or more. The chain carries TRBV7-6 and TRBJ1-2; perhaps TRBD1 as D (5 bases). The germline gives CDR1 SGHVS, CDR2 FNYEAQ. The CDR3 has 15 residues. V shed 4 bases and J shed 7 bases, with 19 bases lying between them. In DNA, the CDR3 is TGTGCCAGCAGCTCCCGAGACAGACTCACTTCTGGCTACACCTTC. Its protein product is CASSSRDRLTSGYTF.

V gene TRBV11-2 combines with J gene TRBJ1-3; no clear D gene. This CDR3 is built from 14 residues. Germline CDR1 SGHAT, CDR2 FQNNGV. V was clipped by 1 base and J by 1 base, with 5 bases between them. Here the CDR3 DNA reads TGTGCCAGCAGCTTAGCGGGATCTGGAAACACCATATATTTT. This sequence encodes CASSLAGSGNTIYF.

The chain couples TRBV9 to TRBJ1-5; TRBD1 matches 7 bases. Unmatched junction bases numbered 0, after V lost 1 base and J lost 2 bases. The CDR3 length is 14 residues. Germline CDR1 SGDLS, CDR2 YYNGEE. CDR3 DNA: TGTGCCAGCAGCGTACAGGGGGGCAATCAGCCCCAGCATTTT. It translates to CASSVQGGNQPQHF.

V is TRBV9 and J is TRBJ2-3; tentatively, D is TRBD2 (6 bases). CDR3 length equals 15 residues. V was shortened by 4 bases and J by 4 bases, with 16 bases between the two germline ends. The germline V gene encodes CDR1 SGDLS and CDR2 YYNGEE. Written as DNA, the CDR3 is TGTGCCAGCAGCCCGCGGGGTATGGGGTCAGATACGCAGTATTTT. Its translation: CASSPRGMGSDTQYF.

The chain couples TRBV18 to TRBJ1-6; TRBD1 matches at 9 bases. The V gene end was trimmed by 4 bases and the J gene end by 6 bases; junction bases not matched to a gene: 1. Germline CDR1 and CDR2: KGHSH and LQKENI. The CDR3 has 14 amino acids. As DNA, the CDR3 is TGTGCCAGCTCACTGGGACAGGGTAATTCACCCCTCCACTTT. Protein: CASSLGQGNSPLHF.

The chain joins TRBV11-3 to TRBJ2-7; the D is unclear. Germline assignment: CDR1 SGHNT and CDR2 YENEEA. The CDR3 runs 13 residues. The V end lost 0 bases, the J end lost 2 bases, and 5 bases lay between the germline ends. The CDR3 reads CASSLEQTYEQYF. The CDR3 bases are TGTGCCAGCAGCTTAGAACAGACCTACGAGCAGTACTTC.

This clone came up a few times. This rearrangement joins TRBV6-5 to TRBJ2-7; 10 nucleotides align to TRBD1. The V and J ends lost 6 bases and 7 bases, in that order; junction bases with no gene match: 12. Germline CDR1 and CDR2: MNHEY and SVGAGI. CDR3 length: 15 residues. DNA of the CDR3: TGTGCCAGCAGCCGACAGGGGGCTGAGTCGTTTGAGCAGTACTTC. It is translated as CASSRQGAESFEQYF.

The V call is TRBV2, the J call TRBJ1-6; D gene unclear. Between the trimmed V and J ends, which lost 7 bases and 0 bases, there was a span of 7 bases. The CDR3 consists of 14 residues. Germline values: CDR1 SNHLY, CDR2 FYNNEI. The CDR3, as DNA: TGTGCCAGCATCCCCAGCTCCTATAATTCACCCCTCCACTTT. It yields the protein CASIPSSYNSPLHF.

The rearrangement joins TRBV28 to TRBJ2-5, with D unclear. There are 14 residues in the CDR3. Germline assignment: CDR1 MDHEN and CDR2 SYDVKM. Trimming cost V 3 bases and J 9 bases, with 17 bases left between them. The CDR3 spells CASSFRAGLQAQYF. CDR3 in DNA: TGTGCCAGCAGTTTTCGCGCAGGTTTGCAGGCCCAGTACTTC.

In this sample, this clone turned up once. The J gene is TRBJ1-2, the V gene TRBV4-1; tentatively, D is TRBD1 (6 bases). Trimming took off 5 bases at V and 4 bases at J, with 20 bases between the two ends. The CDR3 sequence is 16 residues long. CDR1 and CDR2 (germline): MGHRA, YSYEKL. DNA for the CDR3: TGCGCCAGCAGCGGACAAACAGGGTTCTGGGCCTATGGCTACACCTTC. This sequence encodes CASSGQTGFWAYGYTF.

CDR3 nucleotide sequence: TGTGCCAGCAGCCCTACGACAGGGACATACGAGCAGTACTTC. It yields the protein CASSPTTGTYEQYF. J is TRBJ2-7 and V is TRBV7-2, with 7 bases identical to TRBD1. The germline V gene encodes CDR1 SGHTA and CDR2 FQGNSA. The J segment lost 4 bases and the V segment lost 5 bases, leaving 8 bases of the junction unmatched. CDR3 length: 14 amino acids.

This chain joins TRBV9 and TRBJ2-2; 10 bases agree with TRBD2. V lost 0 bases and J lost 2; bases outside the gene matches: 4. Looked up from germline, CDR1 is SGDLS and CDR2 is YYNGEE. This CDR3 has 17 residues. The CDR3 DNA is TGTGCCAGCAGCGTAGGATTAGCGGGAGGAAACACCGGGGAGCTGTTTTTT. Protein product: CASSVGLAGGNTGELFF.

The chain combines TRBV3-1 (or the pseudogene TRBV3-2) with TRBJ2-5, with D possibly TRBD1 on 5 matching bases. CDR3 length equals 16 residues. In germline, CDR1 is LGHDT, CDR2 YNNKEL (reference sequence). The V and J ends lost 1 base and 1 base respectively, with 13 bases between them. CDR3 bases: TGTGCCAGCAGCCAAGGTGGCGGACACCGCCAAGAGACCCAGTACTTC. Amino acid sequence: CASSQGGGHRQETQYF.

This clone was seen only a few times. This chain links TRBV19 with TRBJ2-1; TRBD2 matches 9 bases. J was trimmed by 6 bases and V by 5 bases; bases with no gene match: 5. CDR1 and CDR2 from the germline V gene are LNHDA and SQIVND (reference sequence). The CDR3 has 14 residues. DNA of the CDR3: TGTGCCAGTAGTTGGGGCGGGAGGGCCAATGAGCAGTTCTTC. Translating it yields CASSWGGRANEQFF.

Of note for this clone: The sample holds other DNA sequences that translate to the same CDR3. This chain uses TRBV14 with TRBJ2-1, with no clear D. The CDR3 contains 13 residues. Per germline, CDR1 SGHDN and CDR2 FVKESK. V lost 0 bases and J 6 bases, leaving 6 bases between the germline ends. The CDR3 region is CASSQDLVNEQFF. The CDR3 DNA reads as TGTGCCAGCAGCCAAGATCTCGTCAATGAGCAGTTCTTC.

The rearrangement joins TRBV5-6 to TRBJ1-1, with D unresolved. The CDR3 extends over 15 amino acids. Per the germline V gene, CDR1 is SGHDT and CDR2 is YYEEEE. Trimming left V 0 bases short and J 0 bases short, with 9 bases between. The CDR3 reads CASSLGQIMNTEAFF. In DNA form, the CDR3 reads TGTGCCAGCAGCTTGGGCCAGATCATGAACACTGAAGCTTTCTTT.

The chain couples TRBV30 to TRBJ2-5, with 8 nucleotides matching TRBD1. The germline CDR1 and CDR2 sequences are GTSNPN and SVGIG (reference sequence). With V trimmed by 2 bases and J by 5 bases, 10 bases remained unmatched. The CDR3 loop spans 15 amino acids. CDR3 sequence: CAWSFGTGELETQYF. The CDR3, as DNA: TGTGCCTGGAGTTTCGGGACAGGCGAGTTGGAGACCCAGTACTTC.

The chain couples TRBV9 to TRBJ1-3, with a tentative D call TRBD1 (5 bases). V lost 0 bases and J lost 4, with 23 bases in between. The germline V gene has CDR1 SGDLS and CDR2 YYNGEE. The CDR3 runs to 19 residues. CDR3 in amino acids: CASSVGGAVGGTTGNTIYF. The CDR3, as DNA: TGTGCCAGCAGCGTAGGAGGGGCTGTGGGGGGAACGACGGGAAACACCATATATTTT. Full variable domain (outside the CDR3, taken from reference TRBV9 and TRBJ1-3): DSGVTQTPKHLITATGQRVTLRCSPRSGDLSVYWYQQSLDQGLQFLIQYYNGEERAKGNILERFSAQQFPDLHSELNLSSLELGDSALYFCASSVGGAVGGTTGNTIYFGEGSWLTVV.

This rearrangement joins TRBV15 to TRBJ2-7, with TRBD1 matching 8 bases. Per germline, CDR1 LNHNV and CDR2 YYDKDF (reference sequence). V trimming: 0 bases; J trimming: 4 bases; junction bases outside the gene matches: 2. The CDR3 length is 14 residues. The CDR3 bases are TGTGCCACCAGCAGAGACAGGGGGCGGTACGAGCAGTACTTC. Encoded protein: CATSRDRGRYEQYF.

The count of this clone is one. The genes are TRBV2 and TRBJ2-6; 8 nucleotides align to TRBD1. CDR1 is SNHLY and CDR2 is FYNNEI in the germline V gene. With 5 bases clipped from V and 2 bases from J, the junction kept 2 bases outside the gene matches. This CDR3 has 15 residues. This CDR3 reads CASSPQGAGANVLTF. The CDR3 nucleotides read TGTGCCAGCAGTCCACAGGGGGCTGGGGCCAACGTCCTGACTTTC.

This clone is a singleton in its sample. CDR3 coding DNA: TGTGCCAGCAGCCCCACGACATCTAAGAGCACAGATACGCAGTATTTT. Its translation is CASSPTTSKSTDTQYF. The gene calls are TRBV14 and TRBJ2-3, with D unclear. The CDR3 contains 16 residues. The germline V gene has CDR1 SGHDN and CDR2 FVKESK. Trimming removed 4 bases from V and 0 bases from J, with 14 bases in between.

Written as DNA, the CDR3 is TGTGCCAGCAGTTTAAGGGCCGGACTAGCGGGGGGTCAAGAGACCCAGTACTTC. The encoded protein is CASSLRAGLAGGQETQYF. The genes are TRBV28 and TRBJ2-5; 14 nucleotides align to TRBD2. After removal of 2 bases from V and 2 bases from J, the junction contained 7 bases not matched to a gene. The V gene's germline CDR1 is MDHEN and CDR2 SYDVKM. The CDR3 length is 18 residues.

The rearrangement uses TRBV7-2 and TRBJ2-7; 11 bases agree with TRBD1. Germline V gives CDR1 SGHTA, CDR2 FQGNSA. CDR3 size: 15 residues. V lost 5 bases and J lost 6; bases outside the gene matches: 9. CDR3: CASSQPWTGGFEQYF. CDR3 coding DNA: TGTGCCAGCAGCCAACCCTGGACAGGGGGCTTCGAGCAGTACTTC.

V usage is TRBV3-1 (or the pseudogene TRBV3-2) and J usage is TRBJ2-2; unclear D gene. There are 12 residues in the CDR3. The V end lost 7 bases, the J end lost 3 bases, and 6 bases lay between the germline ends. Germline-derived CDR1 and CDR2 are LGHDT and YNNKEL (reference sequence). CDR3 loop: CASIGDTGELFF. In DNA form, the CDR3 reads TGTGCCAGCATCGGAGACACCGGGGAGCTGTTTTTT.